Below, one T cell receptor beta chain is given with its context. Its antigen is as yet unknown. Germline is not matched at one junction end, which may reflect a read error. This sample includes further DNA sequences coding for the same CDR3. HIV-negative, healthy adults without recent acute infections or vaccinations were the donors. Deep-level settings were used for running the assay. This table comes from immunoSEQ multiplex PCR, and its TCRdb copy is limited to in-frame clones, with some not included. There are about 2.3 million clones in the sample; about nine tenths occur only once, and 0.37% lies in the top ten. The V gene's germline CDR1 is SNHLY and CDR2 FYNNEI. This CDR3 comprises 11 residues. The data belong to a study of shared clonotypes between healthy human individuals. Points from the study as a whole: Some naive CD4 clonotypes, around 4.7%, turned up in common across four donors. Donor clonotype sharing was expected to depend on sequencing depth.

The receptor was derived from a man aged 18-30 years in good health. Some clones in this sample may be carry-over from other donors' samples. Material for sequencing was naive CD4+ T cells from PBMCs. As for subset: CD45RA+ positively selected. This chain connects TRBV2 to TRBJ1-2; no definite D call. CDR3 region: CASSAYVGYTF. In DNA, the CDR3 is TGTGCCAGCAGTGCATATGTGGGCTACACCTTT.